Sequencing of this T cell receptor beta chain was carried out in a study of shared clonotypes between healthy human individuals. There are a few counts of this clone. The antigen is undetermined. CD45RO-negative cells were positively selected for CCR7, leaving out terminally differentiated effector memory CD45RA+ cells. The CDR3 runs 14 residues. Germline CDR1 reads SEHNR; CDR2 reads FQNEAQ (reference sequence). Trimming removed 7 bases at V and 4 bases at J, with 16 bases between. Samples underwent the assay at deep level. Repertoires were generated with immunoSEQ multiplex PCR, while TCRdb's copy carries only in-frame clones and drops some. This table has 2 million to 2.5 million clones, 85% to 95% appearing once. Study-level points and caveats: The sharing of approximately 4.6% of naive CD4 clonotypes was seen across a handful of donors.

What was sequenced was naive CD8+ T cells from PBMCs. V gene TRBV7-9 combines with J gene TRBJ1-2, with D tentatively TRBD1 (5 bases). This TCR came from a man between 18 and 29 years old in good health. Some clones in this sample may be carry-over from other donors' samples. CDR3 region: CASTPAPGSYGYTF. In DNA, the CDR3 is TGTGCCAGCACCCCGGCCCCAGGGAGCTATGGCTACACCTTC.